Presented here are 31 T cell receptor beta chains from one specimen sequenced in a study of beta chain features in type 1 diabetes. As every portion of the isolated RNA was reverse transcribed, the sequencing read expressed TCRB transcripts. Generated by immunoSEQ multiplex PCR, the TCRdb table keeps only in-frame clones and is missing some. The sample lists about 180,000 clones; about an eighth were seen once. Sequences were obtained from central memory CD4+ T cells from blood. These TCRs come from a woman between 18 and 30 years old in good health.

This chain joins TRBV5-6 and TRBJ2-1, with 7 bases matching TRBD1. The germline V gene encodes CDR1 SGHDT and CDR2 YYEEEE. V lost 0 bases and J lost 9; bases outside the gene matches: 12. The CDR3 consists of 16 residues. The CDR3 here is CASSLGWTGAVGEQFF. For the CDR3, the DNA is TGTGCCAGCAGCTTGGGATGGACAGGTGCCGTCGGTGAGCAGTTCTTC.

The chain carries TRBV6-6 and TRBJ2-4, with 8 positions matching TRBD2. Trimming cost V 5 bases and J 6 bases; bases outside gene matches: 9. This CDR3 is built from 15 residues. CDR1 and CDR2 from the germline V gene are MNHNY and SVGAGI (reference sequence). CDR3 region: CASSDYGRDGNIQYF. In DNA, the CDR3 is TGTGCCAGCAGTGATTACGGGAGGGATGGAAACATTCAGTACTTC.

This clone came up a few times. The DNA of the CDR3 is TGTGCCAGCAGCGCTGAGGGACAGGGTGGCAATGAGCAGTTCTTC. This sequence encodes CASSAEGQGGNEQFF. V gene TRBV9 combines with J gene TRBJ2-1; TRBD1 matches at 9 bases. CDR1 is SGDLS and CDR2 is YYNGEE in the germline V gene. The CDR3 contains 15 residues. Trimming at V came to 3 bases and at J to 6 bases, leaving 7 bases not matched to a gene.

V and J are TRBV5-1 and TRBJ1-1, with 8 bases fitting TRBD1. Germline values: CDR1 SGHRS, CDR2 YFSETQ. After removal of 6 bases from V and 1 base from J, the junction contained 5 bases not matched to a gene. The CDR3 loop spans 14 amino acids. CDR3 nucleotide sequence: TGCGCCAGCAACCAGGGGGCCTGGAACACTGAAGCTTTCTTT. It specifies CASNQGAWNTEAFF.

CDR3 nucleotide sequence: TGCGCCAGCAGACGAGCGGGAGGGAGGGACGAGCAGTACTTC. It codes for CASRRAGGRDEQYF. V gene TRBV5-1 combines with J gene TRBJ2-7; TRBD2 aligns across 10 bases. This CDR3 has 14 amino acids. V was pared by 5 bases and J by 5 bases, with 7 bases of the junction left unmatched. CDR1 and CDR2 from the germline V gene are SGHRS and YFSETQ.

The chain has TRBV29-1 and TRBJ1-2; perhaps TRBD1 as D (6 bases). The CDR3 totals 17 residues. CDR1 and CDR2 (germline): SQVTM, ANQGSEA. The ends were cut back, 3 bases at V and 0 bases at J, with 20 bases in the middle. The CDR3 sequence is CSVDARGRGTTNYGYTF. The CDR3, as DNA: TGCAGCGTTGACGCTCGGGGCAGGGGTACTACTAACTATGGCTACACCTTC.

The table lists this clone with a few counts. The chain carries TRBV6-5 and TRBJ2-7; weak D call: TRBD1 (6 bases). The length of the CDR3 is 15 residues. Germline CDR1 reads MNHEY; CDR2 reads SVGAGI. Trimming shortened V by 6 bases and J by 4 bases, and 19 bases separated the two germline ends. CDR3 in DNA: TGTGCCAGCAGACCACGGGGCAGGGGACCGTACGAGCAGTACTTC. It encodes CASRPRGRGPYEQYF.

J is TRBJ2-7 and V is TRBV30, with D possibly TRBD2 on 6 matching bases. Germline assignment: CDR1 GTSNPN and CDR2 SVGIG (reference sequence). The V end was cut by 5 bases, the J end by 12 bases, with 23 bases between. The CDR3 length is 13 residues. The CDR3 nucleotides are TGTGCCTGGGGACGGGACCGTCAGGCGGGGAGGTACTTC. Protein: CAWGRDRQAGRYF.

This sequence joins TRBV2 and TRBJ2-1; weak D call: TRBD2 (6 bases). The CDR3 extends over 16 amino acids. Germline assignment: CDR1 SNHLY and CDR2 FYNNEI. The V end was cut by 4 bases, the J end by 7 bases, with 20 bases between. CDR3 residues: CASSVEGGVLTNEQFF. In DNA form, the CDR3 reads TGTGCCAGCAGTGTTGAAGGAGGGGTTTTGACGAATGAGCAGTTCTTC. The full variable domain, rest sourced from reference TRBV2 and TRBJ2-1, is EPEVTQTPSHQVTQMGQEVILRCVPISNHLYFYWYRQILGQKVEFLVSFYNNEISEKSEIFDDQFSVERPDGSNFTLKIRSTKLEDSAMYFCASSVEGGVLTNEQFFGPGTRLTVL.

In this sample, this clone turned up a few times. CDR3 residues: CASSLVALAKNIQYF. Written as DNA, the CDR3 is TGTGCCAGCAGCTTAGTAGCCTTAGCCAAAAACATTCAGTACTTC. This chain connects TRBV7-2 to TRBJ2-4; D remains ambiguous. This CDR3 comprises 15 residues. Germline V gene sequence: CDR1 SGHTA, CDR2 FQGNSA. The V end was cut by 1 base, the J end by 0 bases, with 7 bases between.

In this sample, this clone turned up a few times. The genes are TRBV11-2 and TRBJ1-4; maybe TRBD1 (6 bases). The V and J ends lost 5 bases and 5 bases respectively, with 12 bases between them. This CDR3 has 14 residues. Germline CDR1 is SGHAT and CDR2 is FQNNGV. The CDR3 sequence: CASSHDRRNEKLFF. The CDR3 coding sequence is TGTGCCAGCAGCCACGACAGGAGGAATGAAAAACTGTTTTTT.

Relative to its sample, this clone is medium-sized. The rearrangement joins TRBV29-1 to TRBJ2-6; no firm D call. The CDR3 totals 12 residues. Trimming removed 8 bases at V and 6 bases at J, with 11 bases between. Germline-derived CDR1 and CDR2 are SQVTM and ANQGSEA. CDR3 coding DNA: TGCAGCCCGGGTCAGATGGCCAACGTCCTGACTTTC. Protein: CSPGQMANVLTF.

The V gene is TRBV6-6, the J gene TRBJ2-1; 11 bases agree with TRBD2. Germline assignment: CDR1 MNHNY and CDR2 SVGAGI (reference sequence). The CDR3 runs to 15 residues. Trimming cost V 4 bases and J 4 bases; bases outside gene matches: 3. The CDR3 nucleotides are TGTGCCAGCAGTTTTCTAGCGGGAGGATACAATGAGCAGTTCTTC. Encoded protein: CASSFLAGGYNEQFF.

This rearrangement joins TRBV5-4 to TRBJ2-5; 9 bases are a match to TRBD1. The end of the DNA is better explained by TRBJ2-7, so the J call may be wrong. CDR1 is SGHNT and CDR2 is YYREEE in the germline V gene (reference sequence). This CDR3 is 15 amino acids long. The CDR3 sequence is CASSRRGQGWDEQYF. CDR3 DNA: TGTGCCAGCAGCAGGAGGGGACAGGGATGGGACGAGCAGTACTTC.

Only a few counts were recorded for this clone. The chain carries TRBV30 and TRBJ2-3; D uncertain. The CDR3 consists of 13 residues. The ends were cut back, 0 bases at V and 5 bases at J, with 9 bases in the middle. Germline assignment: CDR1 GTSNPN and CDR2 SVGIG (reference sequence). The CDR3 bases are TGTGCCTGGAGTGTACATGCAGGAGATACGCAGTATTTT. Translation gives CAWSVHAGDTQYF.

The rearrangement links TRBV5-1 to TRBJ2-1; D is perhaps TRBD1 (5 bases). With 4 bases removed from V and 6 bases from J, the gap between germline ends came to 14 bases. The CDR3 consists of 14 residues. The V gene's germline CDR1 is SGHRS and CDR2 YFSETQ. The CDR3 region is CASSIAPTGNEQFF. DNA for the CDR3: TGCGCCAGCAGCATTGCCCCCACAGGCAATGAGCAGTTCTTC.

There are a few counts of this clone. The J gene is TRBJ2-1, the V gene TRBV11-3; 8 bases map to TRBD1. The CDR3 is made up of 15 amino acids. The trim removed 5 bases at V and 4 bases at J, leaving 7 bases unmatched. In germline, CDR1 is SGHNT, CDR2 YENEEA. In DNA, the CDR3 is TGTGCCAGCAGCATCGACAGGGGATTTTACAATGAGCAGTTCTTC. Its protein is CASSIDRGFYNEQFF.

Concerning this clone: A read error may account for a junction end that differs from germline. The rearrangement joins TRBV30 to TRBJ2-1; possible D gene TRBD2, 6 bases. Germline CDR1 and CDR2: GTSNPN and SVGIG (reference sequence). CDR3 length: 12 amino acids. CDR3: CAWVTSKQNGIF. In nucleotides, the CDR3 is TGTGCCTGGGTAACTAGCAAACAAAACGGGATCTTC. Using reference TRBV30 and TRBJ2-1 for the parts outside the CDR3, the full variable domain is SQTIHQWPATLVQPVGSPLSLECTVEGTSNPNLYWYRQAAGRGLQLLFYSVGIGQISSEVPQNLSASRPQDRQFILSSKKLLLSDSGFYLCAWVTSKQNGIFGPGTRLTVL.

This clone has only a few counts. The chain uses TRBV18 and TRBJ2-3; D not certain. The CDR3 is 14 residues long. Germline V CDR1 and CDR2: KGHSH, LQKENI. The ends were cut back, 2 bases at V and 5 bases at J, with 11 bases in the middle. The CDR3 here is CASSPSSSVDTQYF. CDR3 bases: TGTGCCAGCTCACCATCCAGTTCAGTAGATACGCAGTATTTT.

This clone was seen a few times. The CDR3 reads CAWSLPGSYNQPQHF. DNA of the CDR3: TGTGCCTGGAGTCTACCGGGATCCTACAATCAGCCCCAGCATTTT. The chain uses TRBV30 and TRBJ1-5; D unclear. CDR1 is GTSNPN and CDR2 is SVGIG in the germline V gene (reference sequence). The CDR3 length is 15 residues. V shed 2 bases and J shed 3 bases, with 14 bases lying between them.

CDR3 in amino acids: CASSARFSTGTEAFF. CDR3 coding DNA: TGTGCCAGCAGCGCACGTTTCTCAACAGGAACTGAAGCTTTCTTT. V is TRBV2 and J is TRBJ1-1; D is possibly TRBD1 (5 bases). CDR3 length: 15 residues. V lost 6 bases, J lost 5 bases, and 19 bases lay in between. Germline values: CDR1 SNHLY, CDR2 FYNNEI.

This sequence joins TRBV5-6 and TRBJ2-3; D is possibly TRBD1 (6 bases). The CDR3 has 16 amino acids. The V gene's germline CDR1 is SGHDT and CDR2 YYEEEE. V dropped 0 bases and J dropped 4 bases, with 15 bases sitting between them. The CDR3 coding sequence is TGTGCCAGCAGCTTGGGTGGGGGCGTGCGCCCAGATACGCAGTATTTT. This translates into CASSLGGGVRPDTQYF.

In its sample, this clone was seen once. V usage is TRBV7-2 and J usage is TRBJ2-1; D ambiguous. The ends were cut back, 1 base at V and 10 bases at J, with 11 bases in the middle. CDR3 length: 13 residues. Germline CDR1 reads SGHTA; CDR2 reads FQGNSA. The CDR3 sequence: CASSLDRAPEQFF. CDR3 DNA sequence: TGTGCCAGCAGCTTAGATAGAGCTCCCGAGCAGTTCTTC.

This clone was seen many times. Other DNA sequences of this sample code for an identical CDR3. The chain joins TRBV5-1 to TRBJ2-3; 7 positions match TRBD2. CDR1 SGHRS and CDR2 YFSETQ come from the germline V gene. The CDR3 has 14 residues. V trimming: 5 bases; J trimming: 2 bases; junction bases outside the gene matches: 5. The CDR3 reads CASSSGTNTDTQYF. CDR3 DNA: TGCGCCAGCAGTTCCGGGACTAACACAGATACGCAGTATTTT.

The gene calls are TRBV29-1 and TRBJ1-2, with D possibly being TRBD1 (5 bases). Germline V CDR1 and CDR2: SQVTM, ANQGSEA. Trimming pared 4 bases from V and 2 bases from J, leaving 29 bases between. This CDR3 has 19 residues. For the CDR3, the DNA is TGCAGCGTTGCCGGTCAAGGGGAAAATCCACTGCACCTAAACTATGGCTACACCTTC. Residues: CSVAGQGENPLHLNYGYTF.

This clone was detected a few times. The chain joins TRBV6-5 to TRBJ2-7; unclear D gene. V gave up 7 bases and J gave up 5 bases, with 15 bases separating them. Germline CDR1 MNHEY, CDR2 SVGAGI. This CDR3 is built from 13 residues. CDR3 in amino acids: CASNGEGGNEQYF. The CDR3 DNA reads TGTGCCAGCAACGGAGAAGGCGGCAACGAGCAGTACTTC.

This clone was picked up many times. The CDR3 DNA follows: TGTGCCAGCTCGGGGACTAGACAAGAGACCCAGTACTTC. This encodes CASSGTRQETQYF. V is TRBV18 and J is TRBJ2-5; 8 positions match TRBD2. The junction had 2 bases not matched to a gene; V was cut back by 6 bases and J by 2 bases. Germline V gene sequence: CDR1 KGHSH, CDR2 LQKENI. CDR3 length: 13 residues.

This chain links TRBV7-9 with TRBJ2-7; the D gene is possibly TRBD2 (6 bases). Trimming took 5 bases from V and 1 from J, leaving 12 bases between them. The CDR3 consists of 14 residues. Germline loops: CDR1 SEHNR, CDR2 FQNEAQ (reference sequence). The CDR3 sequence is CASSRGGFSYEQYF. Written as DNA, the CDR3 is TGTGCCAGCAGCCGGGGAGGATTTTCCTACGAGCAGTACTTC.

The chain employs TRBV5-6 and TRBJ2-7; D perhaps matches TRBD1 (5 bases). Trimming left V 0 bases short and J 3 bases short, with 7 bases between. Per the germline V gene, CDR1 is SGHDT and CDR2 is YYEEEE. CDR3 size: 13 residues. The CDR3 loop is CASSLGQNYEQYF. As DNA, the CDR3 is TGTGCCAGCAGCTTGGGACAGAACTACGAGCAGTACTTC.

The V and J genes are TRBV2 and TRBJ2-3, with D possibly TRBD1 on 5 matching bases. The V gene lost 4 bases and the J gene lost 4 bases, with 12 bases spanning the gap. Germline CDR1 reads SNHLY; CDR2 reads FYNNEI. The CDR3 has 14 amino acids. This CDR3 is CASSVDRGSDTQYF. Here the CDR3 DNA reads TGTGCCAGCAGTGTAGATAGGGGTTCAGATACGCAGTATTTT. The complete variable domain, with remaining parts taken from reference TRBV2 and TRBJ2-3, reads EPEVTQTPSHQVTQMGQEVILRCVPISNHLYFYWYRQILGQKVEFLVSFYNNEISEKSEIFDDQFSVERPDGSNFTLKIRSTKLEDSAMYFCASSVDRGSDTQYFGPGTRLTVL.

This clone has only a few counts. J is TRBJ2-7 and V is TRBV9; TRBD2 matches 8 bases. The CDR3 has 15 amino acids. After removal of 0 bases from V and 2 bases from J, the junction contained 4 bases not matched to a gene. CDR1 SGDLS and CDR2 YYNGEE come from the germline V gene. CDR3 sequence: CASSVATSGTYEQYF. Written as DNA, the CDR3 is TGTGCCAGCAGCGTAGCAACTAGCGGAACCTACGAGCAGTACTTC.